Listed below are T cell receptor beta chains from one sample, sequenced in a study of blood T cell repertoires in COVID-19. Using immunoSEQ multiplex PCR, the repertoire was profiled, and TCRdb retains in-frame clones only, with some absent. Here the sample spans around 180,000 clones, around 89% being singletons. Sequencing was performed on peripheral blood. These receptor sequences come from a man aged 55 to 70 with acute or convalescent COVID-19. Each CDR3 is given with its conserved first and last residue. Each record gives: D gene, clone size, V gene, J gene, CDR3 protein, CDR3 DNA. The D gene is left open where the match is weak. Clone size is stated in some rows and not others, as once, few, many or a class when expanded.

d_call: TRBD2; clone_size: .; v_call: TRBV19; j_call: TRBJ2-7; cdr3_aa: CASRSSGRGPYEQYF; cdr3_nt: TGTGCCAGTAGATCTAGCGGGAGGGGGCCCTACGAGCAGTACTTC
d_call: .; clone_size: .; v_call: TRBV28; j_call: TRBJ2-2; cdr3_aa: CASSLWGTLLTGELFF; cdr3_nt: TGTGCCAGCAGTTTATGGGGGACTTTACTCACCGGGGAGCTGTTTTTT
d_call: TRBD2; clone_size: .; v_call: TRBV4-1; j_call: TRBJ2-5; cdr3_aa: CASSRQLAGAQETQYF; cdr3_nt: TGCGCCAGCAGCCGCCAACTAGCGGGGGCCCAAGAGACCCAGTACTTC
d_call: .; clone_size: .; v_call: TRBV19; j_call: TRBJ1-2; cdr3_aa: CASSQAVLNGYTF; cdr3_nt: TGTGCCAGTAGCCAAGCGGTACTCAATGGCTACACCTTC
d_call: TRBD1; clone_size: few; v_call: TRBV10-1; j_call: TRBJ1-5; cdr3_aa: CASLNRDRASNQPQHF; cdr3_nt: TGCGCCAGCCTGAATCGGGACAGGGCTAGCAATCAGCCCCAGCATTTT
d_call: TRBD1; clone_size: .; v_call: TRBV24-1; j_call: TRBJ1-1; cdr3_aa: CATSDSRQGSTEAFF; cdr3_nt: TGTGCCACCAGTGATTCAAGACAGGGAAGCACTGAAGCTTTCTTT
d_call: .; clone_size: .; v_call: TRBV18; j_call: TRBJ2-7; cdr3_aa: CASSPRGGQISYEQYF; cdr3_nt: TGTGCCAGCTCACCAAGGGGTGGCCAAATCTCCTACGAGCAGTACTTC
d_call: .; clone_size: .; v_call: TRBV2; j_call: TRBJ1-2; cdr3_aa: CASRRGDDYGYTF; cdr3_nt: TGTGCCAGCAGACGGGGGGATGACTATGGCTACACCTTC
d_call: .; clone_size: .; v_call: TRBV6-6; j_call: TRBJ2-5; cdr3_aa: CASSYLRTVDGETQYF; cdr3_nt: TGTGCCAGCAGTTACCTCAGGACAGTTGATGGGGAGACCCAGTACTTC
d_call: .; clone_size: .; v_call: TRBV19; j_call: TRBJ1-5; cdr3_aa: CASSKSSNQPQHF; cdr3_nt: TGTGCCAGTAGTAAGAGTAGCAATCAGCCCCAGCATTTT
d_call: TRBD1; clone_size: .; v_call: TRBV30; j_call: TRBJ2-7; cdr3_aa: CACTTGSGYEQYF; cdr3_nt: TGTGCCTGCACGACAGGGTCGGGGTACGAGCAGTACTTC
d_call: TRBD1; clone_size: .; v_call: TRBV19; j_call: TRBJ1-2; cdr3_aa: CASSDSGQDYGYTF; cdr3_nt: TGTGCCAGTAGCGACTCGGGACAGGACTATGGCTACACCTTC
d_call: TRBD1; clone_size: once; v_call: TRBV30; j_call: TRBJ1-1; cdr3_aa: CAWRVGGGATNTEAFF; cdr3_nt: TGTGCCTGGAGAGTTGGAGGGGGCGCCACGAACACTGAAGCTTTCTTT
d_call: TRBD2; clone_size: .; v_call: TRBV15; j_call: TRBJ2-5; cdr3_aa: CATSRHRTSGDPRETQYF; cdr3_nt: TGTGCCACCAGCAGACATAGGACTAGCGGGGATCCCCGGGAGACCCAGTACTTC
d_call: TRBD1; clone_size: .; v_call: TRBV27; j_call: TRBJ1-1; cdr3_aa: CASSLYRGTEAFF; cdr3_nt: TGTGCCAGCAGTTTATACAGGGGGACTGAAGCTTTCTTT
d_call: TRBD1; clone_size: .; v_call: TRBV19; j_call: TRBJ2-1; cdr3_aa: CASSPGTGNEQFF; cdr3_nt: TGTGCCAGTAGTCCCGGGACAGGGAATGAGCAGTTCTTC
d_call: .; clone_size: .; v_call: TRBV19; j_call: TRBJ2-1; cdr3_aa: CASSVPTDLSYNEQFF; cdr3_nt: TGTGCCAGTAGTGTTCCGACAGACCTTTCCTACAATGAGCAGTTCTTC
d_call: TRBD1; clone_size: .; v_call: TRBV27; j_call: TRBJ1-2; cdr3_aa: CASSPRQGWYGYTF; cdr3_nt: TGTGCCAGCAGTCCCAGACAGGGGTGGTATGGCTACACCTTC
d_call: .; clone_size: .; v_call: TRBV12-3/TRBV12-4; j_call: TRBJ1-2; cdr3_aa: CASSPDRFYGYTF; cdr3_nt: TGTGCCAGCAGTCCAGACAGATTCTATGGCTACACCTTC
d_call: .; clone_size: .; v_call: TRBV14; j_call: TRBJ1-3; cdr3_aa: CASSQGTGLGNTIYF; cdr3_nt: TGTGCCAGCAGCCAAGGAACAGGGCTTGGAAACACCATATATTTT
d_call: TRBD1; clone_size: few; v_call: TRBV7-3; j_call: TRBJ1-4; cdr3_aa: CASSRSSPGQARGEKLFF; cdr3_nt: TGTGCCAGCAGCCGCTCAAGTCCCGGACAGGCTCGGGGTGAAAAACTGTTTTTT
d_call: TRBD1; clone_size: .; v_call: TRBV11-1; j_call: TRBJ2-1; cdr3_aa: CASSRPGQGWNEQFF; cdr3_nt: TGTGCCAGCAGCCGTCCGGGACAGGGATGGAATGAGCAGTTCTTC
d_call: TRBD1; clone_size: .; v_call: TRBV27; j_call: TRBJ2-7; cdr3_aa: CASSFGTGFYEQYF; cdr3_nt: TGTGCCAGCAGTTTCGGGACAGGGTTCTACGAGCAGTACTTC
d_call: TRBD1; clone_size: .; v_call: TRBV6-5; j_call: TRBJ1-1; cdr3_aa: CASSFTGATAEAFF; cdr3_nt: TGTGCCAGCAGTTTTACAGGGGCAACGGCTGAAGCTTTCTTT
d_call: TRBD1; clone_size: .; v_call: TRBV18; j_call: TRBJ2-4; cdr3_aa: CASSQGQGVNIQYF; cdr3_nt: TGTGCCAGCTCACAGGGACAGGGGGTAAACATTCAGTACTTC
d_call: .; clone_size: .; v_call: TRBV30; j_call: TRBJ1-5; cdr3_aa: CAFQTESNQPQHF; cdr3_nt: TGTGCCTTCCAGACGGAGAGCAATCAGCCCCAGCATTTT
d_call: TRBD1; clone_size: .; v_call: TRBV2; j_call: TRBJ1-2; cdr3_aa: CASSEGDREAGYTF; cdr3_nt: TGTGCCAGCAGTGAAGGGGACAGGGAGGCTGGCTACACCTTC
d_call: TRBD2; clone_size: few; v_call: TRBV11-2; j_call: TRBJ2-1; cdr3_aa: CASSSFLAGNPYNEQFF; cdr3_nt: TGTGCCAGCAGCTCTTTCTTAGCGGGTAACCCCTACAATGAGCAGTTCTTC
d_call: TRBD1; clone_size: once; v_call: TRBV30; j_call: TRBJ2-7; cdr3_aa: CAWSPTGIYEQYF; cdr3_nt: TGTGCCTGGAGTCCGACAGGGATCTACGAGCAGTACTTC
d_call: .; clone_size: .; v_call: TRBV7-2; j_call: TRBJ2-7; cdr3_aa: CASSATLYEQYF; cdr3_nt: TGTGCCAGCAGCGCGACACTGTACGAGCAGTACTTC
d_call: .; clone_size: many; v_call: TRBV9; j_call: TRBJ1-2; cdr3_aa: CASSVGDLSGYTF; cdr3_nt: TGTGCCAGCAGCGTAGGGGACTTGAGTGGCTACACCTTC
d_call: .; clone_size: .; v_call: TRBV6-5; j_call: TRBJ1-5; cdr3_aa: CASNLESNQPQHF; cdr3_nt: TGTGCCAGCAACCTGGAGTCGAATCAGCCCCAGCATTTT
d_call: .; clone_size: .; v_call: TRBV7-3; j_call: TRBJ1-1; cdr3_aa: CASSFGVSTEAFF; cdr3_nt: TGTGCCAGCTCGTTCGGAGTGAGCACTGAAGCTTTCTTT
d_call: .; clone_size: .; v_call: TRBV18; j_call: TRBJ1-2; cdr3_aa: CASSLPSYGYTF; cdr3_nt: TGTGCCAGCTCACTACCGAGCTATGGCTACACCTTC
d_call: .; clone_size: .; v_call: TRBV12-3/TRBV12-4; j_call: TRBJ1-2; cdr3_aa: CASSLGRTMGYTF; cdr3_nt: TGTGCCAGCAGTTTAGGCAGGACTATGGGCTACACCTTC
d_call: .; clone_size: .; v_call: TRBV25-1; j_call: TRBJ1-2; cdr3_aa: CASSERGSDYGYTF; cdr3_nt: TGTGCCAGCAGTGAGAGGGGGTCTGACTATGGCTACACCTTC
d_call: .; clone_size: .; v_call: TRBV6-5; j_call: TRBJ1-1; cdr3_aa: CASRQGNTEAFF; cdr3_nt: TGTGCCAGCAGACAGGGGAACACTGAAGCTTTCTTT
d_call: .; clone_size: .; v_call: TRBV27; j_call: TRBJ1-2; cdr3_aa: CASSSRGFYGYTF; cdr3_nt: TGTGCCAGCAGTTCCCGGGGGTTCTATGGCTACACCTTC
d_call: .; clone_size: .; v_call: TRBV12-3/TRBV12-4; j_call: TRBJ1-2; cdr3_aa: CASSEAGTGYGGF; cdr3_nt: TGTGCCAGCAGCGAGGCCGGGACCGGCTACGGGGGCTTC
d_call: .; clone_size: .; v_call: TRBV29-1; j_call: TRBJ1-2; cdr3_aa: CSVEQRFGGYTF; cdr3_nt: TGCAGCGTCGAGCAGAGGTTCGGTGGCTACACCTTC
d_call: .; clone_size: .; v_call: TRBV18; j_call: TRBJ2-1; cdr3_aa: CASSPPPGLRLYEQFF; cdr3_nt: TGTGCCAGCTCACCTCCCCCGGGACTTCGATTATATGAGCAGTTCTTC
d_call: TRBD1; clone_size: few; v_call: TRBV5-5; j_call: TRBJ1-1; cdr3_aa: CASSKYRGGNTEAFF; cdr3_nt: TGTGCCAGCAGCAAATACAGGGGGGGTAACACTGAAGCTTTCTTT
d_call: TRBD1; clone_size: .; v_call: TRBV19; j_call: TRBJ2-7; cdr3_aa: CASSIPGQGSREQYF; cdr3_nt: TGTGCCAGTAGTATACCGGGACAGGGGTCTCGCGAGCAGTACTTC
d_call: TRBD1; clone_size: .; v_call: TRBV24-1; j_call: TRBJ2-1; cdr3_aa: CATSDFAGTGYNEQFF; cdr3_nt: TGTGCCACCAGTGATTTTGCTGGGACAGGGTACAATGAGCAGTTCTTC
d_call: .; clone_size: .; v_call: TRBV6-2/TRBV6-3; j_call: TRBJ1-5; cdr3_aa: CASSYLGGIDQPQHF; cdr3_nt: TGTGCCAGCAGTTACCTAGGAGGTATCGATCAGCCCCAGCATTTT
d_call: .; clone_size: .; v_call: TRBV27; j_call: TRBJ1-2; cdr3_aa: CASSPLRDDGYTF; cdr3_nt: TGTGCCAGCAGCCCTCTTCGGGATGACGGCTACACCTTC
d_call: TRBD1; clone_size: .; v_call: TRBV10-3; j_call: TRBJ1-5; cdr3_aa: CAIGQGGGDQPQHF; cdr3_nt: TGTGCCATCGGACAGGGGGGGGGAGATCAGCCCCAGCATTTT
d_call: .; clone_size: .; v_call: TRBV11-2; j_call: TRBJ2-1; cdr3_aa: CASSLDTFNEQFF; cdr3_nt: TGTGCCAGCAGCTTAGACACTTTCAATGAGCAGTTCTTC
d_call: TRBD1; clone_size: .; v_call: TRBV7-3; j_call: TRBJ2-5; cdr3_aa: CASSLIGGRGGETQYF; cdr3_nt: TGTGCCAGCAGCTTAATAGGGGGCCGAGGCGGAGAGACCCAGTACTTC
d_call: TRBD1; clone_size: .; v_call: TRBV11-2; j_call: TRBJ1-3; cdr3_aa: CASSASGGSYTIYF; cdr3_nt: TGTGCCAGCAGCGCCTCAGGGGGCAGCTACACCATATATTTT
d_call: .; clone_size: .; v_call: TRBV28; j_call: TRBJ1-6; cdr3_aa: CASSLVQGSDSYSPLHF; cdr3_nt: TGTGCCAGCAGCTTAGTACAGGGCTCTGATTCCTATTCACCCCTCCACTTT
d_call: TRBD1; clone_size: .; v_call: TRBV27; j_call: TRBJ1-2; cdr3_aa: CASRIQGANYGYTF; cdr3_nt: TGTGCCAGCAGAATCCAGGGGGCAAACTATGGCTACACCTTC
d_call: .; clone_size: .; v_call: TRBV9; j_call: TRBJ2-5; cdr3_aa: CASSVSGFQETQYF; cdr3_nt: TGTGCCAGCAGCGTTTCAGGGTTTCAAGAGACCCAGTACTTC
d_call: .; clone_size: .; v_call: TRBV7-2; j_call: TRBJ1-1; cdr3_aa: CASSLARGGRGAFF; cdr3_nt: TGTGCCAGCAGCTTAGCAAGAGGGGGAAGGGGAGCTTTCTTT
d_call: TRBD1; clone_size: .; v_call: TRBV27; j_call: TRBJ1-2; cdr3_aa: CASADRANYGYTF; cdr3_nt: TGTGCCAGCGCGGACAGGGCTAACTATGGCTACACCTTC
d_call: TRBD1; clone_size: once; v_call: TRBV6-5; j_call: TRBJ1-3; cdr3_aa: CASSPDRVLNTIYF; cdr3_nt: TGTGCCAGCAGTCCCGACAGGGTGTTAAACACCATATATTTT
d_call: .; clone_size: once; v_call: TRBV6-5; j_call: TRBJ2-1; cdr3_aa: CASRQGLNNEQFF; cdr3_nt: TGTGCCAGCAGGCAGGGTCTAAACAATGAGCAGTTCTTC
d_call: TRBD1; clone_size: .; v_call: TRBV19; j_call: TRBJ1-1; cdr3_aa: CASSIAGTGVAEAFF; cdr3_nt: TGTGCCAGTAGTATAGCGGGGACAGGCGTAGCTGAAGCTTTCTTT
d_call: TRBD1; clone_size: .; v_call: TRBV11-2; j_call: TRBJ1-4; cdr3_aa: CASSFTQGQGDEKLFF; cdr3_nt: TGTGCCAGCAGCTTTACCCAGGGACAGGGGGATGAAAAACTGTTTTTT
d_call: TRBD1; clone_size: once; v_call: TRBV10-3; j_call: TRBJ2-1; cdr3_aa: CAISESRQGANEQFF; cdr3_nt: TGTGCCATCAGTGAGTCCCGACAGGGGGCAAATGAGCAGTTCTTC